The 9 T cell receptor beta chains in this list originate from one sample, sequenced in a study of molecular identifiers for immune sequencing clone quantification. TCRdb itself ran the PCR reads through MiXCR, one entry per CDR3 protein. The profile shows 300,000 to 350,000 distinct CDR3 sequences, around 21% of them singletons. The material sequenced was naive CD8+ T cells from blood, with Jurkat cell RNA spiked in. Subset here: FACS-sorted CD8+CD4-CCR7+CD45RA+ naive T cells. The receptors shown here come from a human donor in good health. Some libraries in this study had Jurkat cell RNA spiked in.

This clonotype was observed at least ten times. V and J are TRBV7-8 and TRBJ1-1, with 7 bases matching TRBD1. The junction had 6 bases not matched to a gene; V was cut back by 1 base and J by 4 bases. CDR3 length: 15 residues. The germline V gene encodes CDR1 SGHVS and CDR2 FQNEAQ. The CDR3: CASSLGTGLGTEAFF. DNA for the CDR3: TGTGCCAGCAGCTTAGGGACAGGTTTGGGCACTGAAGCTTTCTTT.

The sample holds many counts of this clonotype. V gene TRBV7-8 combines with J gene TRBJ1-1, with D maybe TRBD1 (6 bases). V lost 4 bases and J 7 bases, leaving 16 bases between the germline ends. This CDR3 has 14 amino acids. The germline gives CDR1 SGHVS, CDR2 FQNEAQ. The CDR3 loop reads CASSYARGQSEAFF. DNA for the CDR3: TGTGCCAGCAGCTACGCCCGGGGGCAAAGTGAAGCTTTCTTT.

This clonotype was observed many times. V gene TRBV4-3 combines with J gene TRBJ1-1; D gene ambiguous. Germline V gene sequence: CDR1 LGHNA, CDR2 YSLEER. V dropped 0 bases and J dropped 0 bases, with 2 bases sitting between them. This CDR3 is built from 13 residues. CDR3 region: CASSQEVNTEAFF. Here the CDR3 DNA reads TGCGCCAGCAGCCAAGAAGTGAACACTGAAGCTTTCTTT.

This clonotype was counted at least ten times. The chain has TRBV7-9 and TRBJ2-3; 8 bases are a match to TRBD2. Germline-derived CDR1 and CDR2 are SEHNR and FQNEAQ (reference sequence). V lost 0 bases and J lost 2; bases outside the gene matches: 1. The CDR3 is 15 amino acids. This chain's CDR3 is CASSLASGATDTQYF. The CDR3 nucleotides are TGTGCCAGCAGCTTAGCTAGCGGGGCCACAGATACGCAGTATTTT.

This clonotype was seen at least ten times. The chain joins TRBV12-3 or TRBV12-4 to TRBJ2-2, with 9 bases that match TRBD2. The CDR3 is 17 amino acids. V lost 6 bases and J lost 5; bases outside the gene matches: 13. CDR3 protein: CASRPTGAGGVTGELFF. The CDR3 DNA is TGTGCCAGCAGACCGACTGGGGCGGGAGGGGTGACCGGGGAGCTGTTTTTT.

This clonotype was seen at least ten times. This rearrangement joins TRBV7-2 to TRBJ2-2; TRBD2 matches at 8 bases. Losses at the gene ends were 4 bases for V and 5 bases for J; bases not matched to a gene: 12. Germline CDR1 and CDR2: SGHTA and FQGNSA. This CDR3 contains 17 residues. DNA of the CDR3: TGTGCCAGCAGCTCGGGGGCGGGAGGACCCTTAACCGGGGAGCTGTTTTTT. It encodes CASSSGAGGPLTGELFF.

This clonotype was observed many times. The V gene is TRBV30, the J gene TRBJ2-3; D might be TRBD1 (5 bases). The germline V and J ends were trimmed by 0 bases and 2 bases, with 9 bases remaining between them. Per germline, CDR1 GTSNPN and CDR2 SVGIG (reference sequence). This CDR3 comprises 14 residues. CDR3 loop: CAWSVVGDTDTQYF. In nucleotides, the CDR3 is TGTGCCTGGAGTGTAGTAGGGGACACAGATACGCAGTATTTT.

This clonotype appeared a few times. This chain joins TRBV6-2 or TRBV6-3 and TRBJ2-7, with TRBD1 identical over 9 bases. Germline lookup yields CDR1 MNHEY and CDR2 SVGEGT. CDR3 length: 16 amino acids. Trimming took 5 bases from V and 1 from J; bases not matched to a gene: 9. The CDR3 spells CASSKRPGQGSYEQYF. CDR3 nucleotide sequence: TGTGCCAGCAGTAAACGCCCGGGACAGGGTTCCTACGAGCAGTACTTC.

Note on this clonotype: It may be a read error: a sequence one base away is much more abundant. The genes are TRBV28 and TRBJ2-7; 9 bases agree with TRBD2. After removal of 4 bases from V and 1 base from J, the junction contained 5 bases not matched to a gene. The CDR3 is made up of 15 amino acids. The germline V gene has CDR1 MDHEN and CDR2 SYDVKM. CDR3 nucleotides: TGTGCCAGCAGTTATGCTCTAGCGGGATCCTACGAGCAGTACTTC. It codes for CASSYALAGSYEQYF.